This T cell receptor (beta chain) was profiled in a study of cytomegalovirus exposure and HLA in healthy donors. Study-level results: In vitro testing confirmed a few CMV-associated chains as specific for CMV antigens. Rare TCR sequences dominated, though some public TCRs recurred in many donors.

Of note for this clone: Its antigen remains unknown.

Sequencing was performed with immunoSEQ multiplex PCR; in TCRdb, only in-frame clones are kept and a portion is missing. The table lists approximately 160,000 clones, 90% to 97% of them singletons. The CDR3 is 16 residues long. Trimming pared 4 bases from V and 1 base from J, leaving 19 bases between. Germline assignment: CDR1 SQVTM and CDR2 ANQGSEA. The receptor's source is a woman under 30 in good health and CMV-seronegative. The chain has TRBV29-1 and TRBJ1-1; D possibly corresponds to TRBD1 (5 bases). Sequences were obtained from PBMCs. For the CDR3, the DNA is TGCAGCGTTGCGGGAGGTGATTTGGGACCGAACACTGAAGCTTTCTTT. Its protein is CSVAGGDLGPNTEAFF.